This T cell receptor beta chain was identified during a study of T cells in tumors and immune-related adverse events (dated by TCRdb to the early 2020s). The CDR3 measures 17 amino acids from cysteine to phenylalanine. The DNA shown is the 51-base CDR3, in frame from base 1. CDR1 MGHRA and CDR2 YSYEKL were looked up in the germline V gene. V loses 0 bases at its end and J loses 1 base; junction bases beyond the gene matches: 6. The TCR beta locus was amplified and sequenced with the immunoSEQ assay, yielding bulk TCR Vbeta CDR3 data. The source study handled its data this way. Non-productive CDR3s, sequences shorter than 7 amino acids, and those not starting with C or ending with F/W were excluded. Analysis was restricted to specimens with at least 1000 reads, and clonotypes were defined at the amino acid level. Clonality was calculated as 1 minus Pielou's evenness. Library sizes were equalized by abundance-weighted random subsampling with replacement, repeated 100 times to report 95% confidence intervals. The Morisita overlap index was used to quantify repertoire overlap, and the top 40 clones in each specimen were examined for overlap with the irAE. TCRdb obtained this table from immuneACCESS and retained in-frame rearrangements with V and J assigned. These tables miss some clones; where compared with another copy, unresolved V genes account for less than half of the shortfall, and the remainder is unexplained. The V and J calls and clone size are taken from that table; D and trimming were inferred from the DNA. The sample table shows 600 to 750 clones, and about 90% are seen once. Clones ranked in the top ten supply approximately 17% of the sample.

The meaning of the sample's treatment or condition label: nivolumab (PD-1 blockade) given before sampling. The DNeasy Blood and Tissue Kit was used to extract DNA from formalin-fixed paraffin-embedded specimens. Points on this clone: This receptor's antigen is unknown. No much larger clone exists at a distance of one base, and base qualities are not known.

The TCR sequence derives from a female donor with metastatic renal cell carcinoma. The rearranged chain carries TRBV4-1 and TRBJ1-2; 9 bases in the junction line up with TRBD1. The sample here was kidney tissue, taken from a patient treated with anti-PD-1 therapy. The DNA sequence follows: TGCGCCAGCAGCCAAGATCCCCGGACAGGGGATAACTATGGCTACACCTTC. Translated, it reads CASSQDPRTGDNYGYTF.